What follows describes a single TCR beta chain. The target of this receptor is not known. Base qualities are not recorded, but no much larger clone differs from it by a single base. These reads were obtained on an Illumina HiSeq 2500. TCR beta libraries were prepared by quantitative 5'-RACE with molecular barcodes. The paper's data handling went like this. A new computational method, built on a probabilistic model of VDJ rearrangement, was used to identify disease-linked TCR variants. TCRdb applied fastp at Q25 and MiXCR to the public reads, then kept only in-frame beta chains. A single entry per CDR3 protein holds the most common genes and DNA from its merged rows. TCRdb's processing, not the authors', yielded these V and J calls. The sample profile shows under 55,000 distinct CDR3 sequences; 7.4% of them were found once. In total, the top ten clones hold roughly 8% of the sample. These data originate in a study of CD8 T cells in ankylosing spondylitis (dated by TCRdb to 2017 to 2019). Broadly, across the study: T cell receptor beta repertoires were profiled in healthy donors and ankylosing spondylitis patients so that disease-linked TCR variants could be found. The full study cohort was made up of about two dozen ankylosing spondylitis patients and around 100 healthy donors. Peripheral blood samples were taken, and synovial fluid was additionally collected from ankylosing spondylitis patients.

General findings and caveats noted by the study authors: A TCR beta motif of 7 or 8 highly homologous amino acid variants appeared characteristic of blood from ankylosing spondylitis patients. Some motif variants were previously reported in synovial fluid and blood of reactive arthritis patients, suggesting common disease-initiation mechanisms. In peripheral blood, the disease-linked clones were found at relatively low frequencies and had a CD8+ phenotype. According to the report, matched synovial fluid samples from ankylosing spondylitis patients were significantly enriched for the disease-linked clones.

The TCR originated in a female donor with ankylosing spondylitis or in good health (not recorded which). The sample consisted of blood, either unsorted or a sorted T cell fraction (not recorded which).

The CDR3 region has the sequence CASSLETSAIPDTQYF. The DNA sequence is as follows: TGTGCCAGCAGCTTAGAGACTAGCGCGATTCCAGATACGCAGTATTTT. The chain links TRBV7-3 with TRBJ2-3; the central 8 bases match TRBD2. Unmatched junction bases come to 8, with V trimmed by 2 bases and J by 4 bases. In the germline V gene, CDR1 corresponds to SGHTA and CDR2 to FQGTGA. Its CDR3 holds 16 amino acids, cysteine through phenylalanine. Only the CDR3 region is kept as DNA, spanning 48 bases read in frame from base 1.